This record covers a single TCR beta chain. No antigen is known for it. Produced via immunoSEQ multiplex PCR; TCRdb's table is partial and in-frame only. The sample has roughly 34,000 clones; about nine tenths are singletons. These data belong to a study of OX40 agonist ivuxolimab in advanced cancers. Study-wide background: The dose-escalation cohort had hepatocellular carcinoma, melanoma, renal cell or head and neck cancer. Prior checkpoint blockade (anti-PD-1, anti-PD-L1 or anti-CTLA-4) was permitted; 35% to 50% had it.

Germline-derived CDR1 and CDR2 are MNHNS and SASEGT. The junction had 6 bases not matched to a gene; V was cut back by 8 bases and J by 4 bases. CDR3 length equals 14 residues. Broader study findings: Nonresponders included some who also had low normalized T-cell clonal expansion.

Blood sampling was done at baseline, cycle 4 day 1, and cycle 7 day 1. The sample was CD4+ or CD8+ T cells sorted from blood, taken in a trial of the OX40 agonist ivuxolimab. The chain links TRBV6-1 to TRBJ2-5, with 11 bases matching TRBD2. The TCR comes from an adult with an advanced solid tumor such as melanoma, head and neck, liver or kidney cancer. Here the CDR3 DNA reads TGTGCCAGCTATGGTAGCGGGGGGGGAGAGACCCAGTACTTC. This translates into CASYGSGGGETQYF.